This passage covers 14 T cell receptor beta chains from one sample sequenced in a study of cytomegalovirus exposure and HLA in healthy donors. The PCR ran on 60 Vbeta and 13 Jbeta primers. Here immunoSEQ multiplex PCR was the method, and the copy in TCRdb shows in-frame clones only, minus some. The repertoire holds 210,000 or so clones, with around 80% as singletons. Input material: PBMCs. The source of these receptors is a girl aged 2 to 9 in good health and CMV-seronegative.

This clone was recorded a few times. J is TRBJ2-2 and V is TRBV10-3; D uncertain. CDR1 and CDR2 from the germline V gene are ENHRY and SYGVKD. Trimming pared 4 bases from V and 4 bases from J, leaving 10 bases between. The CDR3 sequence is 14 residues long. The CDR3 is CAISGTQSTGELFF. DNA for the CDR3: TGTGCCATCAGTGGTACACAGAGCACCGGGGAGCTGTTTTTT.

J is TRBJ2-3 and V is TRBV4-2; perhaps TRBD1 as D (6 bases). This CDR3 region has 14 residues. V lost 3 bases and J lost 4, with 11 bases in between. Germline CDR1 and CDR2: LGHNA and YNFKEQ. CDR3 sequence: CASSHRGLPDTQYF. In DNA, the CDR3 is TGTGCCAGCAGCCACAGGGGTTTGCCAGATACGCAGTATTTT.

The genes are TRBV19 and TRBJ1-2, with D unclear. Germline CDR1 LNHDA, CDR2 SQIVND (reference sequence). Trimming stripped 3 bases from V and 1 base from J, with 18 bases between. The CDR3 consists of 17 residues. The CDR3 DNA sequence: TGTGCCAGTAGTATCATCTCGACCGAGGAATTTAACTATGGCTACACCTTC. Translated, it gives CASSIISTEEFNYGYTF.

The chain carries TRBV4-2 and TRBJ2-3; TRBD2 aligns across 7 bases. Germline V gene sequence: CDR1 LGHNA, CDR2 YNFKEQ. This CDR3 contains 12 residues. J gave up 10 bases and V 5 bases, and 6 bases lay outside the gene matches. The CDR3 region has the DNA TGTGCCAGCAGCAACGAGCGGGGACCGCAGTATTTT. It specifies CASSNERGPQYF.

This clone was observed a few times. The chain is built from TRBV19 and TRBJ1-2, with unresolved D. Germline V gene data show CDR1 as LNHDA and CDR2 as SQIVND (reference sequence). Trimming stripped 5 bases from V and 4 bases from J, with 8 bases between. CDR3 size: 12 residues. CDR3 amino acids: CASSSYPYGYTF. CDR3 in DNA: TGTGCCAGTAGTTCCTACCCCTATGGCTACACCTTC.

About this clone itself: The junction does not match germline at one end; this may be a read error. The chain recombines TRBV11-2 with TRBJ2-7; TRBD1 agrees at 7 bases. Germline V gene data show CDR1 as SGHAT and CDR2 as FQNNGV. CDR3 size: 15 residues. The CDR3 region is CASRLDRVRTYEQYF. For the CDR3, the DNA is TGTGCCAGCAGATTAGACAGGGTGAGGACCTACGAGCAGTACTTC.

The rearrangement links TRBV7-9 to TRBJ2-4; weak D call: TRBD1 (6 bases). CDR3 length: 16 residues. Trimming removed 1 base from V and 6 bases from J, with 16 bases in between. Germline CDR1 SEHNR, CDR2 FQNEAQ (reference sequence). CDR3: CASSLGPRDTGNIQYF. In DNA form, the CDR3 reads TGTGCCAGCAGCTTAGGCCCCCGGGACACTGGAAACATTCAGTACTTC.

The chain joins TRBV5-1 to TRBJ2-7, with TRBD1 matching over 8 bases. CDR3 length: 12 residues. The V gene end was trimmed by 7 bases and the J gene end by 3 bases; junction bases not matched to a gene: 3. Germline V gene sequence: CDR1 SGHRS, CDR2 YFSETQ. CDR3 DNA sequence: TGCGCCAGCGGGACAGGATTCTACGAGCAGTACTTC. Translation gives CASGTGFYEQYF. The full variable domain, with the rest looked up from reference TRBV5-1 and TRBJ2-7, is KAGVTQTPRYLIKTRGQQVTLSCSPISGHRSVSWYQQTPGQGLQFLFEYFSETQRNKGNFPGRFSGRQFSNSRSEMNVSTLELGDSALYLCASGTGFYEQYFGPGTRLTVT.

This clone was counted only a few times. The CDR3 DNA reads as TGTGCCAGCAGGCACCTACACTTCCGCGGGCTATCTGGGGCCAACGTCCTGACTTTC. As protein: CASRHLHFRGLSGANVLTF. The chain has TRBV5-5 and TRBJ2-6; D might be TRBD2 (5 bases). Per germline, CDR1 SGHKS and CDR2 YYEKEE (reference sequence). CDR3 length equals 19 residues. The germline V and J ends were trimmed by 5 bases and 1 base, with 22 bases remaining between them.

This clone appeared once. This chain connects TRBV5-6 to TRBJ2-7; D perhaps matches TRBD2 (6 bases). V was shortened by 0 bases and J by 6 bases, with 16 bases between the two germline ends. This CDR3 spans 15 amino acids. CDR1 is SGHDT, CDR2 YYEEEE, per germline. CDR3 coding DNA: TGTGCCAGCAGCTTGGAAAGGGTTTGGGGAGGCGAGCAGTACTTC. This gives the protein CASSLERVWGGEQYF.

The V gene is TRBV10-3, the J gene TRBJ2-3; 8 nucleotides match TRBD2. Unmatched junction bases numbered 3, after V lost 6 bases and J lost 4 bases. Germline CDR1 reads ENHRY; CDR2 reads SYGVKD. The CDR3 spans 13 residues. The CDR3 DNA sequence: TGTGCCATCAGCGGGGGGGGGTCAGATACGCAGTATTTT. As protein: CAISGGGSDTQYF.

This CDR3 reads CASSQQKTSGVSNEQFF. CDR3 DNA: TGCGCCAGCAGCCAACAAAAGACTAGCGGAGTTTCGAATGAGCAGTTCTTC. The chain carries TRBV4-1 and TRBJ2-1; 9 nucleotides match TRBD2. The V segment lost 2 bases and the J segment 7 bases; nucleotides outside the gene matches: 12. Germline V CDR1 and CDR2: MGHRA, YSYEKL. CDR3 size: 17 residues.

The CDR3 loop reads CASSQENYGYTF. DNA of the CDR3: TGTGCCAGCAGCCAGGAGAACTATGGCTACACCTTC. The chain employs TRBV4-2 and TRBJ1-2; D gene unclear. V lost 3 bases to trimming and J lost 2 bases, with 4 bases between them. The CDR3 spans 12 residues. Germline loops: CDR1 LGHNA, CDR2 YNFKEQ.

The V call is TRBV5-4, the J call TRBJ1-2, with D possibly TRBD1 on 6 matching bases. Trimming cost V 9 bases and J 0 bases, with 12 bases left between them. This CDR3 contains 13 residues. Germline assignment: CDR1 SGHNT and CDR2 YYREEE (reference sequence). DNA of the CDR3: TGTGCCATTTCGGACAGCTCTAACTATGGCTACACCTTC. Residues: CAISDSSNYGYTF.